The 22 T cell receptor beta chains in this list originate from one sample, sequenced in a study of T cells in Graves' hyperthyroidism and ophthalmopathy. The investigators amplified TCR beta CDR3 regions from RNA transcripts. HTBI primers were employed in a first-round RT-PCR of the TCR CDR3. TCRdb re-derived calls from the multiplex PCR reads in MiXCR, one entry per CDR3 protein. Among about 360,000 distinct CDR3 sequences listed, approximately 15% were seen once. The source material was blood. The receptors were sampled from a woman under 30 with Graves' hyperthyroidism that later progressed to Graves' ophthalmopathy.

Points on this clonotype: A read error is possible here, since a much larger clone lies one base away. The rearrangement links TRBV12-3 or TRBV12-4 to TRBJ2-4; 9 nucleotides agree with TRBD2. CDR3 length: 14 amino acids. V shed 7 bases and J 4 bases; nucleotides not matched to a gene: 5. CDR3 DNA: TGTGCCAGCAATCCTCTAGCGGGAAAAAACATTCAGTACTTC. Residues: CASNPLAGKNIQYF.

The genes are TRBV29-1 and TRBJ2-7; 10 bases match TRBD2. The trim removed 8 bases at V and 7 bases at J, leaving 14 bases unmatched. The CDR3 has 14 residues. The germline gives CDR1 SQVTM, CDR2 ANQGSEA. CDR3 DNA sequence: TGCAGCCTTGTCGGGCTAGCGGGAGTATATGAGCAGTACTTC. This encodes CSLVGLAGVYEQYF.

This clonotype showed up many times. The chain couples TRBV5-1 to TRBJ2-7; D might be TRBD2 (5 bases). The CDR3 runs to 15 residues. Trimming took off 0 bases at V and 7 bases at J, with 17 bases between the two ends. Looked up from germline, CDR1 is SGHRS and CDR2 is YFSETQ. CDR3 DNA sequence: TGCGCCAGCAGCTTGGTAGCGTCTTTTGCCGGGGAGCAGTACTTC. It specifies CASSLVASFAGEQYF.

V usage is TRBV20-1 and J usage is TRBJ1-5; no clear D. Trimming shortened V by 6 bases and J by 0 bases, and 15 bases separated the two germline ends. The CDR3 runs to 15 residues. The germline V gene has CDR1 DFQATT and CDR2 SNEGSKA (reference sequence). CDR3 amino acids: CSANSGSDSNQPQHF. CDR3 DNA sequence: TGCAGTGCCAATAGTGGCTCAGATAGCAATCAGCCCCAGCATTTT.

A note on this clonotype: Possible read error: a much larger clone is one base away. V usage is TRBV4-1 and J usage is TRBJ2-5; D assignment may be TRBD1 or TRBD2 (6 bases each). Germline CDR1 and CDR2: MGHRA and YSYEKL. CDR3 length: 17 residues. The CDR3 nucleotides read TGCGCCAGCAGCCAAGAGGGGGGCGTGGGTCGCCCAGAGATCCAGTACTTC. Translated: CASSQEGGVGRPEIQYF.

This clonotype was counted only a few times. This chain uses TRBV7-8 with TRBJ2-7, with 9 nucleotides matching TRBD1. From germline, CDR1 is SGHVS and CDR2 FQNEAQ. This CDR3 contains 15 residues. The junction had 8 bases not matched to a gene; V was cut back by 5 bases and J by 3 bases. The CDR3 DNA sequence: TGTGCCAGCAGCGAGAAAAGGGACAGGGACTACGAGCAGTACTTC. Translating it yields CASSEKRDRDYEQYF. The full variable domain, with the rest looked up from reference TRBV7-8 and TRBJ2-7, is GAGVSQSPRYKVAKRGQDVALRCDPISGHVSLFWYQQALGQGPEFLTYFQNEAQLDKSGLPSDRFFAERPEGSVSTLKIQRTQQEDSAVYLCASSEKRDRDYEQYFGPGTRLTVT.

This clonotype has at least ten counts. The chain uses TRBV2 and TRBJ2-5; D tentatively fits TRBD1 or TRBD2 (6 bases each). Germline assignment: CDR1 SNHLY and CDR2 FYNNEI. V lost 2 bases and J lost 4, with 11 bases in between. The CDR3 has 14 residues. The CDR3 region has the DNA TGTGCCAGCAGTGAATCCAGGGGAGGAGAGACCCAGTACTTC. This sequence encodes CASSESRGGETQYF.

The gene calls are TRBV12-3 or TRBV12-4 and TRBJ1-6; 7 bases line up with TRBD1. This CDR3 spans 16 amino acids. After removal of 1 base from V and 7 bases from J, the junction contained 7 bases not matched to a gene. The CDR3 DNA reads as TGTGCCAGCAGTTTAGACGTAGGGGGCGCGAATTCACCCCTCCACTTT. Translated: CASSLDVGGANSPLHF.

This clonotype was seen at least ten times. The CDR3 loop reads CSARDQTGRNEQFF. The CDR3 nucleotides read TGCAGTGCTAGAGATCAAACAGGGCGGAATGAGCAGTTCTTC. This chain links TRBV20-1 with TRBJ2-1, with D perhaps matching TRBD1 (6 bases). The germline V and J ends were trimmed by 0 bases and 7 bases, with 13 bases remaining between them. Germline V gives CDR1 DFQATT, CDR2 SNEGSKA (reference sequence). The CDR3 has 14 residues.

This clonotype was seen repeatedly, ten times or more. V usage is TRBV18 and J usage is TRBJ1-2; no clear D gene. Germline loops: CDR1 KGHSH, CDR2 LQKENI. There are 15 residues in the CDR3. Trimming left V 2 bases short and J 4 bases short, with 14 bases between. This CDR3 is CASSPAGEASYGYTF. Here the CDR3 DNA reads TGTGCCAGCTCACCAGCTGGTGAGGCCAGCTATGGCTACACCTTC.

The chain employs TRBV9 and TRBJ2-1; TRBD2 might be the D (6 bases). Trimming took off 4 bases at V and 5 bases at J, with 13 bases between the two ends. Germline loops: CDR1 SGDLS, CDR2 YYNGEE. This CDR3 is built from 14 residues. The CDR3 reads CASSMLGTHNEQFF. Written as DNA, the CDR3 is TGTGCCAGCAGCATGCTCGGGACTCACAATGAGCAGTTCTTC.

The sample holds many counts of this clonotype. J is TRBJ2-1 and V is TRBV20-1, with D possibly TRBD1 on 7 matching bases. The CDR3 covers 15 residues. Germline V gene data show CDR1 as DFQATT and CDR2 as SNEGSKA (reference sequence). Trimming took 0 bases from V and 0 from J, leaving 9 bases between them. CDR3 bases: TGCAGTGCTAGAGAGCGGGACAGCTCCTACAATGAGCAGTTCTTC. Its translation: CSARERDSSYNEQFF.

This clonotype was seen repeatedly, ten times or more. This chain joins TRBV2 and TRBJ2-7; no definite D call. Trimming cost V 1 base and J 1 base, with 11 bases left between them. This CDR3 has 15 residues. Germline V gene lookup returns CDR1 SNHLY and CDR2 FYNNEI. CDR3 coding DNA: TGTGCCAGCAGTGAAGAATCTGCCCGATCCTACGAGCAGTACTTC. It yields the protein CASSEESARSYEQYF.

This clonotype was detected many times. The CDR3 region has the DNA TGTGCCACCAGTGATTTGGGGGATCAAGAGACCCAGTACTTC. Its protein is CATSDLGDQETQYF. The J gene is TRBJ2-5, the V gene TRBV24-1; no reliable D call. V shed 0 bases and J shed 2 bases, with 6 bases lying between them. There are 14 residues in the CDR3. Germline CDR1 is KGHDR and CDR2 is SFDVKD.

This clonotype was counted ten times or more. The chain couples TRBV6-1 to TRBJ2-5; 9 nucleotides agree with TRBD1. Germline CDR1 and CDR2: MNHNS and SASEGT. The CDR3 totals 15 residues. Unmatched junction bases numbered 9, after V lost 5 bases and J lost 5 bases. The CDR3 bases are TGTGCCAGCAGTAGGACAGGGGTCGTGGGGGAGACCCAGTACTTC. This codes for CASSRTGVVGETQYF.

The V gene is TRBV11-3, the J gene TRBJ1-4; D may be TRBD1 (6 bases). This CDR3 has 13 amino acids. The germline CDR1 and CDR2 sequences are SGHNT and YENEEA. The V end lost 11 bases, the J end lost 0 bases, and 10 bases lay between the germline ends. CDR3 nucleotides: TGTGCCGCTCCAGGGGCAACTAATGAAAAACTGTTTTTT. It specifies CAAPGATNEKLFF.

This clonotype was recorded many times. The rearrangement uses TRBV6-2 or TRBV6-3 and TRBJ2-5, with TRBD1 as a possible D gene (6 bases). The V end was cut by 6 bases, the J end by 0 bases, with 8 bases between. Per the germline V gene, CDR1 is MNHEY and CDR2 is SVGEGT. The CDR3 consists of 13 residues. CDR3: CASRTGYQETQYF. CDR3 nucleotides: TGTGCCAGCAGAACAGGGTACCAAGAGACCCAGTACTTC.

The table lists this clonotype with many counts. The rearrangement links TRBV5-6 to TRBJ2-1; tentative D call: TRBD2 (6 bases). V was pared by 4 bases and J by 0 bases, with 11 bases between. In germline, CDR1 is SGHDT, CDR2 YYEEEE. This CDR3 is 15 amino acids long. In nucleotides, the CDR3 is TGTGCCAGCAGCCGAAGGAGGGTCTCCTACAATGAGCAGTTCTTC. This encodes CASSRRRVSYNEQFF.

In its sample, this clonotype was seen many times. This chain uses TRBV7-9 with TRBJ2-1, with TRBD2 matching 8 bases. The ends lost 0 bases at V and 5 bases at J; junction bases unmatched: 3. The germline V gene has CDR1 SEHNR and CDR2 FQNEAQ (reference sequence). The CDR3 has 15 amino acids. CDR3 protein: CASSLATSGHNEQFF. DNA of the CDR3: TGTGCCAGCAGCTTAGCAACTAGCGGCCACAATGAGCAGTTCTTC.

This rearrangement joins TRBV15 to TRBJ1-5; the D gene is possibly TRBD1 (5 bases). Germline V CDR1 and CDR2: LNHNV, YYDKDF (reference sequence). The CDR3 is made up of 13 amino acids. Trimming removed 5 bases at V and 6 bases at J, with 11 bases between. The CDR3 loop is CATSWRGGQPQHF. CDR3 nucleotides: TGTGCCACCAGCTGGCGTGGGGGTCAGCCCCAGCATTTT.

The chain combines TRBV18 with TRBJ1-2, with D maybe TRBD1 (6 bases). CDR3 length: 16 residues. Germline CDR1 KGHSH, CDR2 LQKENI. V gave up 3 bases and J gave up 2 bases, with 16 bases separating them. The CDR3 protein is CASSPTGQKRNYGYTF. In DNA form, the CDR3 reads TGTGCCAGCTCACCCACCGGACAGAAGCGCAACTATGGCTACACCTTC.

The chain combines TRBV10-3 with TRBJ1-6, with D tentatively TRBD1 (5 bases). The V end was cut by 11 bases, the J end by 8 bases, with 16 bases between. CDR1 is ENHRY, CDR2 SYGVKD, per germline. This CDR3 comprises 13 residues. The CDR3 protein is CASTVGGDSPLHF. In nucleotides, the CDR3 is TGTGCCTCAACGGTCGGGGGGGATTCACCCCTCCACTTT.